Listed here are 7 T cell receptor beta chains from one sample, sequenced in a study of T cell responses to AZD1222 COVID-19 vaccine. Assay: immunoSEQ multiplex PCR; the TCRdb copy retains only in-frame clones and omits some. The sample includes roughly 170,000 clones, 88% of them seen just once. Sequencing was performed on peripheral blood, taken on day 0 of AZD1222 vaccination. The receptor set was obtained from an adult in good health.

This clone was counted a single time. Other DNA sequences in the same sample also yield this CDR3. The V call is TRBV7-2, the J call TRBJ1-2, with TRBD1 matching over 11 bases. V shed 5 bases and J 4 bases; nucleotides not matched to a gene: 6. The CDR3 has 15 amino acids. Per germline, CDR1 SGHTA and CDR2 FQGNSA. The CDR3: CASSPRTGGAYGYTF. In DNA, the CDR3 is TGTGCCAGCAGCCCCCGGACAGGGGGCGCCTATGGCTACACCTTC.

This clone was counted once. The V and J genes are TRBV21-1 and TRBJ1-5; the DNA was not used to check the table's D call, TRBD1. TRBV21-1 is a pseudogene segment. This CDR3 is built from 13 residues. The CDR3 is CARGQNSNQPQHF. CDR3 sequence (DNA): TGTGCCAGGGGCCAGAACAGCAATCAGCCCCAGCATTTT.

In DNA, the CDR3 is TGTGCCAGCAGCCCAGGGGTCAACACCGGGGAGCTGTTTTTT. This translates into CASSPGVNTGELFF. The V and J genes are TRBV6-6 and TRBJ2-2; TRBD1 is a possible D gene (6 bases). The CDR3 totals 14 residues. Trimming took 6 bases from V and 2 from J, leaving 10 bases between them. The V gene's germline CDR1 is MNHNY and CDR2 SVGAGI (reference sequence).

The chain has TRBV6-2 or TRBV6-3 and TRBJ2-1; D uncertain. The V end was cut by 2 bases, the J end by 6 bases, with 14 bases between. The CDR3 covers 15 residues. Germline CDR1 is MNHEY and CDR2 is SVGEGT. The CDR3 spells CASSYGSGLGNEQFF. Written as DNA, the CDR3 is TGTGCCAGCAGTTACGGGTCGGGTTTAGGCAATGAGCAGTTCTTC.

This clone has just a few counts. The genes are TRBV10-1 and TRBJ2-7, with 9 bases identical to TRBD2. V lost 3 bases, J lost 0 bases, and 0 bases stayed unmatched. CDR1 WNHNN and CDR2 SYGVQD come from the germline V gene (reference sequence). This CDR3 has 14 amino acids. CDR3 nucleotide sequence: TGCGCCAGCAGTGATAGCGGGAGCTCCTACGAGCAGTACTTC. The encoded protein is CASSDSGSSYEQYF.

This chain's CDR3 is CASSKKGRWGAGGTGELFF. CDR3 DNA: TGTGCCAGCAGCAAAAAGGGAAGGTGGGGGGCCGGAGGAACCGGGGAGCTGTTTTTT. The chain carries TRBV21-1 and TRBJ2-2. TRBV21-1 is marked as a pseudogene. CDR3 length equals 19 residues.

The chain recombines TRBV12-3 or TRBV12-4 with TRBJ1-4; possibly TRBD1 for D (5 bases). This CDR3 spans 13 amino acids. The V end was cut by 6 bases, the J end by 7 bases, with 12 bases between. CDR3 loop: CASSPPGGEKLFF. The CDR3 nucleotides read TGTGCCAGCAGCCCCCCGGGGGGTGAAAAACTGTTTTTT.